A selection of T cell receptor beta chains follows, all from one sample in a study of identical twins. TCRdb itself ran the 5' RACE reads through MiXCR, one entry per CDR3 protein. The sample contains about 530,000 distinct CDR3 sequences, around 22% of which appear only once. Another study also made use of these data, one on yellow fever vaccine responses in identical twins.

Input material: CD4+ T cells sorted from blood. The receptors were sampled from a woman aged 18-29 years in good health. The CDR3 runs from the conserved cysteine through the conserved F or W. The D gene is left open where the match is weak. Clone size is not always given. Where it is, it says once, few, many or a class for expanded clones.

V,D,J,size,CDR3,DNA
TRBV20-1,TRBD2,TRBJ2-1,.,CSARDGLADSNEQFF,TGCAGTGCTAGAGACGGACTAGCGGACTCCAATGAGCAGTTCTTC
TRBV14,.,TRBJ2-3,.,CASSHGSYTDTQYF,TGTGCCAGCAGCCACGGGTCCTACACAGATACGCAGTATTTT
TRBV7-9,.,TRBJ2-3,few,CASSLSRATTDTQYF,TGTGCCAGCAGCTTAAGTAGGGCAACTACTGATACGCAGTATTTT
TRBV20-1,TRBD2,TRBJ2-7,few,CSARPPRGGFGEQYF,TGCAGTGCTAGACCTCCCCGGGGAGGGTTCGGCGAGCAGTACTTC
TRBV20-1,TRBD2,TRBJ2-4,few,CSARTSGRGSKNIQYF,TGCAGTGCTCGGACTAGCGGGAGAGGGAGCAAAAACATTCAGTACTTC
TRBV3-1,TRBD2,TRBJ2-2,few,CASSQEGYGRVGTGELFF,TGTGCCAGCAGCCAAGAAGGGTACGGGAGGGTCGGCACCGGGGAGCTGTTTTTT
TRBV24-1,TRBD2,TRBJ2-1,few,CATSDLGGEGTSGSNEQFF,TGTGCCACCAGTGATTTGGGCGGTGAAGGGACTAGCGGGAGTAATGAGCAGTTCTTC
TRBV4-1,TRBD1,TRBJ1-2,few,CASSQETGRKGYTF,TGCGCCAGCAGCCAAGAGACAGGGAGGAAGGGCTACACCTTC
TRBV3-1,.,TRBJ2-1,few,CASSQGHWGYNEQFF,TGTGCCAGCAGCCAAGGGCATTGGGGATACAATGAGCAGTTCTTC
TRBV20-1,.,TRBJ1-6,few,CSASPANSPLHF,TGCAGTGCTTCACCCGCAAATTCACCCCTCCACTTT
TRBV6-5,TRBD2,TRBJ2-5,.,CASSYLGLAGRETQYF,TGTGCCAGCAGTTACTTGGGACTAGCGGGGAGGGAGACCCAGTACTTC
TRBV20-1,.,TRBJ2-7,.,CSARAKGGAYEQYF,TGCAGTGCTAGAGCTAAAGGCGGGGCATACGAGCAGTACTTC
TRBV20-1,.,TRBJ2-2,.,CSAVARMGTGELFF,TGCAGTGCCGTAGCCCGGATGGGCACCGGGGAGCTGTTTTTT
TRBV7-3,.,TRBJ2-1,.,CASSSDNEQFF,TGTGCCAGCAGCTCAGACAATGAGCAGTTCTTC
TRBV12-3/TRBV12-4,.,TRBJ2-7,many,CASSLFGGQSYEQYF,TGTGCCAGCAGTTTATTCGGGGGACAATCCTACGAGCAGTACTTC
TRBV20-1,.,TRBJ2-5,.,CSARDGSGVQETQYF,TGCAGTGCTAGAGATGGGTCAGGTGTACAAGAGACCCAGTACTTC
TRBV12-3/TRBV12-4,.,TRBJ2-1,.,CASSFRGAYNEQFF,TGTGCCAGCAGTTTTCGGGGGGCTTACAATGAGCAGTTCTTC
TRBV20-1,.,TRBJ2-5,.,CSARTGSWDQETQYF,TGCAGTGCTAGAACGGGGAGTTGGGACCAAGAGACCCAGTACTTC
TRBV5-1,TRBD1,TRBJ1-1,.,CASSTGQGVAFF,TGCGCCAGCAGCACCGGACAGGGAGTGGCTTTCTTT
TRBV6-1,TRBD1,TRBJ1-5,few,CASSSWTGGLYSNQPQHF,TGTGCCAGCAGTAGCTGGACAGGGGGCCTTTATAGCAATCAGCCCCAGCATTTT
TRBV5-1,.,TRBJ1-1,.,CASSLTGPTNTEAFF,TGCGCCAGCAGCTTAACAGGCCCCACTAACACTGAAGCTTTCTTT
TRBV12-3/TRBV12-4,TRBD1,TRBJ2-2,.,CASSRLAHRGNVGELFF,TGTGCCAGCAGTCGTCTTGCCCACAGGGGGAATGTCGGGGAGCTGTTTTTT
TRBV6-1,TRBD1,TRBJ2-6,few,CASSRQGAQGANVLTF,TGTGCCAGCAGTAGACAGGGGGCGCAGGGGGCCAACGTCCTGACTTTC
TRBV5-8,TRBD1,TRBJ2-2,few,CASSSLGTGNTGELFF,TGTGCCAGCAGCTCCCTCGGGACAGGGAATACCGGGGAGCTGTTTTTT
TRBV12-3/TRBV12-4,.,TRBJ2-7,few,CASSSDGAYEQYF,TGTGCCAGCAGTTCGGACGGGGCCTACGAGCAGTACTTC
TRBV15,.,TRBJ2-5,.,CATSNPGHLLPETQYF,TGTGCCACCAGCAACCCTGGACATCTCTTGCCGGAGACCCAGTACTTC
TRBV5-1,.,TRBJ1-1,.,CASSLQGQNTEAFF,TGCGCCAGCAGCTTGCAGGGGCAGAACACTGAAGCTTTCTTT
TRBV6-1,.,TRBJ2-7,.,CASSEAHEQYF,TGTGCCAGCAGTGAAGCCCACGAGCAGTACTTC
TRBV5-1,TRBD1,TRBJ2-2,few,CASSSGTGPTGELFF,TGCGCCAGCAGCTCAGGGACAGGACCTACCGGGGAGCTGTTTTTT
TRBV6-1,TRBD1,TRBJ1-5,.,CASRLAQGRQPQHF,TGTGCCAGCAGGCTCGCACAGGGGCGTCAGCCCCAGCATTTT
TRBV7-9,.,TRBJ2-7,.,CASSDSQGGHEQYF,TGTGCCAGCAGCGACAGTCAGGGGGGGCACGAGCAGTACTTC
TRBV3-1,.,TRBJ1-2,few,CASSQVGTGTNYGYTF,TGTGCCAGCAGCCAAGTGGGCACCGGGACAAACTATGGCTACACCTTC
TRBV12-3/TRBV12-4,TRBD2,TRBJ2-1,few,CASTQRSSGSYEQFF,TGTGCCAGCACCCAGCGGTCTAGCGGGAGCTATGAGCAGTTCTTC